A selection of T cell receptor beta chains follows, all from one sample in a study of control samples from healthy donors and cancer patients. Libraries were prepared by immunoSEQ multiplex PCR; TCRdb keeps only in-frame clonotypes and omits some of them. The data show 150,000 to 200,000 clones, with approximately 94% seen just once and approximately 1.4% held by the top ten. Sequenced material: blood. All receptors come from a man in his thirties or forties in good health. Both conserved end residues are part of each CDR3. A D gene is named only where the DNA matches it firmly. Clone size is given for some rows only: seen once, a few or many times, or a class if the clone is expanded.

clone_size	d_call	v_call	j_call	cdr3_aa	cdr3_nt
NA	NA	TRBV5-1	TRBJ2-3	CASSPSYLPSTDTQYF	TGCGCCAGCAGCCCCTCTTATCTACCTAGCACAGATACGCAGTATTTT
NA	NA	TRBV3-1/TRBV3-2	TRBJ2-2	CASSQAGPGTGELFF	TGTGCCAGCAGCCAAGCAGGCCCGGGGACCGGGGAGCTGTTTTTT
NA	TRBD1	TRBV27	TRBJ2-7	CASSSSPGQGYEQYF	TGTGCCAGCAGTTCTAGTCCGGGACAGGGCTACGAGCAGTACTTC
NA	TRBD2	TRBV18	TRBJ2-2	CASSPPGLAANTGELFF	TGTGCCAGCTCACCACCCGGACTAGCGGCGAACACCGGGGAGCTGTTTTTT
NA	NA	TRBV19	TRBJ2-7	CASSIGGASILRYEQYF	TGTGCCAGTAGTATAGGGGGGGCGAGTATCCTCCGCTACGAGCAGTACTTC
NA	NA	TRBV15	TRBJ1-2	CATSRATDHLPPSYGYTF	TGTGCCACCAGCAGAGCGACGGATCACCTCCCTCCAAGCTATGGCTACACCTTC
NA	NA	TRBV5-5	TRBJ2-1	CASSPASGSYNEQFF	TGTGCCAGCAGCCCTGCATCAGGCTCCTACAATGAGCAGTTCTTC
NA	NA	TRBV7-2	TRBJ2-5	CASSLDLSRETQYF	TGTGCCAGCAGCTTAGATCTAAGCCGGGAGACCCAGTACTTC
NA	NA	TRBV11-2	TRBJ1-4	CASSFGRGREKLFF	TGTGCCAGCAGCTTCGGCAGGGGTCGGGAAAAACTGTTTTTT
NA	NA	TRBV12-3/TRBV12-4	TRBJ1-1	CASSLEGLAFF	TGTGCCAGCAGTTTAGAAGGGTTAGCTTTCTTT
NA	TRBD2	TRBV4-3	TRBJ2-1	CASSQGGGTSFWSSYNEQFF	TGCGCCAGCAGCCAAGGGGGAGGGACTAGCTTTTGGAGCTCCTACAATGAGCAGTTCTTC
NA	NA	TRBV27	TRBJ1-1	CASSFRVGTEAFF	TGTGCCAGCAGTTTCCGGGTGGGCACTGAAGCTTTCTTT
NA	TRBD1	TRBV30	TRBJ2-1	CAWSVSGTGLFF	TGTGCCTGGAGTGTATCCGGGACAGGTCTGTTCTTC
NA	TRBD1	TRBV5-1	TRBJ2-7	CASSLVAGGLYEQYF	TGCGCCAGCAGCTTGGTGGCAGGGGGTCTATACGAGCAGTACTTC
NA	NA	TRBV5-1	TRBJ2-5	CASSLLWIGETQYF	TGCGCCAGCAGCTTGTTGTGGATTGGAGAGACCCAGTACTTC
NA	NA	TRBV18	TRBJ1-1	CASSPPSGRNTEAFF	TGTGCCAGCTCACCACCATCAGGCCGGAACACTGAAGCTTTCTTT
NA	NA	TRBV30	TRBJ1-1	CAWSVGRVGTEAFF	TGTGCCTGGAGTGTTGGCAGGGTGGGCACTGAAGCTTTCTTT
once	NA	TRBV5-5	TRBJ1-2	CASSLEGTGYTF	TGTGCCAGCAGCTTAGAGGGTACCGGCTACACCTTC
NA	TRBD2	TRBV27	TRBJ2-1	CASSSLAVYNEQFF	TGTGCCAGCAGTTCCCTAGCGGTTTACAATGAGCAGTTCTTC
NA	NA	TRBV12-1	TRBJ1-2	CATGGHGTYCYGYTF	TGTGCCACAGGGGGCCACGGGACTTACTGCTATGGCTACACCTTC
NA	TRBD2	TRBV7-2	TRBJ2-1	CASSLDVSGGDNEQFF	TGTGCCAGCAGCTTAGACGTTAGCGGGGGGGACAATGAGCAGTTCTTC
once	TRBD2	TRBV7-9	TRBJ2-7	CASSPSGSGGTSSYEQYF	TGTGCCAGCAGCCCCTCGGGTAGCGGGGGCACAAGCTCCTACGAGCAGTACTTC
NA	NA	TRBV5-1	TRBJ2-7	CASSLAGKGEQYF	TGCGCCAGCAGCTTGGCGGGAAAGGGCGAGCAGTACTTC
few	NA	TRBV9	TRBJ2-7	CASSVGLADSSYEQYF	TGTGCCAGCAGCGTGGGTCTAGCGGACAGCTCCTACGAGCAGTACTTC
once	TRBD2	TRBV5-1	TRBJ2-1	CASSPVAGGSSEQFF	TGCGCCAGCAGCCCAGTAGCGGGGGGGTCAAGTGAGCAGTTCTTC
NA	NA	TRBV9	TRBJ2-5	CASGGSWGEIQETQYF	TGTGCCAGCGGTGGCTCTTGGGGGGAAATCCAAGAGACCCAGTACTTC
NA	TRBD1	TRBV4-1	TRBJ2-2	CASSHHVPGQGTGELFF	TGCGCCAGCAGCCATCATGTCCCGGGACAGGGGACCGGGGAGCTGTTTTTT
NA	TRBD1	TRBV18	TRBJ1-5	CASSATGGDQPQHF	TGTGCCAGCTCAGCCACAGGGGGTGATCAGCCCCAGCATTTT
few	TRBD1	TRBV27	TRBJ1-2	CASRPGQGSGYGYTF	TGTGCCAGCAGGCCCGGACAGGGCTCAGGCTATGGCTACACCTTC
NA	NA	TRBV5-1	TRBJ2-2	CASSYSTANTGELFF	TGCGCCAGCAGCTACTCGACTGCGAACACCGGGGAGCTGTTTTTT
NA	NA	TRBV10-3	TRBJ2-3	CAIRRTDTQYF	TGTGCCATCAGACGCACAGATACGCAGTATTTT
NA	NA	TRBV5-1	TRBJ2-5	CASSYKQETQYF	TGCGCCAGCAGCTACAAACAAGAGACCCAGTACTTC
NA	NA	TRBV6-5	TRBJ1-2	CASRRARSDGYTF	TGTGCCAGCAGGAGAGCTCGGAGCGACGGCTACACCTTC
NA	NA	TRBV4-3	TRBJ2-5	CASSQEQFQETQYF	TGCGCCAGCAGCCAAGAACAGTTCCAAGAGACCCAGTACTTC
NA	NA	TRBV4-3	TRBJ1-5	CASSQDRKESWPQHF	TGCGCCAGCAGCCAAGATCGGAAAGAATCTTGGCCCCAGCATTTT
NA	NA	TRBV24-1	TRBJ1-1	CATRDLDGTEAFF	TGTGCCACCCGCGACCTAGACGGCACTGAAGCTTTCTTT
NA	TRBD2	TRBV7-2	TRBJ2-3	CASSPRGLAGYTDTQYF	TGTGCCAGCAGCCCGAGGGGACTAGCGGGGTATACAGATACGCAGTATTTT
NA	TRBD1	TRBV10-3	TRBJ1-1	CAIKEGASTEAFF	TGTGCCATCAAGGAGGGGGCGAGTACTGAAGCTTTCTTT
once	NA	TRBV5-1	TRBJ1-2	CASSLAGAGGYTF	TGCGCCAGCAGCTTGGCAGGGGCGGGTGGCTACACCTTC
NA	NA	TRBV9	TRBJ2-1	CASSSGYNEQFF	TGTGCCAGCAGCAGCGGTTACAATGAGCAGTTCTTC
NA	TRBD1	TRBV28	TRBJ1-4	CASSLGGGDDEKLFF	TGTGCCAGCAGTTTAGGAGGGGGCGACGATGAAAAACTGTTTTTT
NA	TRBD2	TRBV7-6	TRBJ2-5	CASSLGVAGGQETQYF	TGTGCCAGCAGCTTAGGGGTAGCGGGGGGCCAAGAGACCCAGTACTTC
NA	NA	TRBV30	TRBJ1-4	CAWSESGRREKLFF	TGTGCCTGGAGTGAGAGTGGGAGGAGAGAAAAACTGTTTTTT
NA	TRBD1	TRBV12-3/TRBV12-4	TRBJ2-5	CASSLQGAGTQYF	TGTGCCAGCAGTTTGCAGGGGGCTGGGACCCAGTACTTC
NA	TRBD1	TRBV18	TRBJ2-2	CASSPAGGETGELFF	TGTGCCAGCTCACCGGCAGGGGGCGAAACCGGGGAGCTGTTTTTT
NA	NA	TRBV15	TRBJ2-2	CATSRDSGINGELFF	TGTGCCACCAGCAGAGATTCGGGGATAAACGGGGAGCTGTTTTTT
NA	TRBD2	TRBV11-3	TRBJ2-3	CASSLDRGADTQYF	TGTGCCAGCAGCTTAGATCGGGGGGCAGATACGCAGTATTTT
NA	NA	TRBV9	TRBJ1-3	CASSVAPSSADSLENTIYF	TGTGCCAGCAGCGTAGCGCCCAGCTCCGCCGATTCTCTTGAAAACACCATATATTTT
NA	NA	TRBV27	TRBJ1-5	CASSFRPTQPQHF	TGTGCCAGCAGTTTCCGGCCTACTCAGCCCCAGCATTTT
NA	TRBD1	TRBV5-1	TRBJ1-5	CASSADRGGQPQHF	TGCGCCAGCAGCGCGGACAGGGGAGGGCAGCCCCAGCATTTT
NA	NA	TRBV27	TRBJ2-7	CASSLLSPGPVDEQYF	TGTGCCAGCAGTTTATTATCCCCCGGACCGGTCGACGAGCAGTACTTC
NA	TRBD2	TRBV18	TRBJ2-1	CASSPGGLAVTYNEQFF	TGTGCCAGCTCACCGGGGGGACTAGCGGTAACCTACAATGAGCAGTTCTTC
NA	NA	TRBV29-1	TRBJ1-1	CSVGGVGTEAFF	TGCAGCGTGGGGGGTGTAGGGACTGAAGCTTTCTTT
NA	TRBD1	TRBV7-9	TRBJ2-7	CASGGQATYEQYF	TGTGCCAGCGGCGGACAGGCCACCTACGAGCAGTACTTC
NA	TRBD1	TRBV5-1	TRBJ2-1	CASSRGQGVNEQFF	TGCGCCAGCAGCCGAGGACAGGGGGTCAATGAGCAGTTCTTC
NA	TRBD1	TRBV5-4	TRBJ2-7	CASSLEGQYRSYEQYF	TGTGCCAGCAGCTTGGAGGGACAGTATCGCTCCTACGAGCAGTACTTC
NA	NA	TRBV18	TRBJ1-1	CASSGGNTEAFF	TGTGCCAGCTCGGGGGGGAACACTGAAGCTTTCTTT
NA	TRBD2	TRBV7-3	TRBJ2-3	CASSPRIETSGYLTDTQYF	TGTGCCAGCAGCCCGCGAATTGAGACTAGCGGATACCTCACAGATACGCAGTATTTT
NA	NA	TRBV28	TRBJ1-2	CASSLSPQGNYGYTF	TGTGCCAGCAGTTTAAGCCCCCAGGGAAACTATGGCTACACCTTC